The clone carrying this TCR beta chain was observed at least ten times. The sample comes from a study of beta chain features in type 1 diabetes. Every isolated RNA sample was fully reverse transcribed, so sequencing captured expressed TCRB transcripts. Clones were read by immunoSEQ multiplex PCR, and TCRdb kept only the in-frame ones, dropping some. The sample carries around 340,000 clones, roughly 8% recorded once. V lost 3 bases to trimming and J lost 6 bases; unmatched junction nucleotides: 8. Germline V gene sequence: CDR1 SEHNR, CDR2 FQNEAQ (reference sequence). The CDR3 runs 15 residues. The chain links TRBV7-9 to TRBJ2-3; TRBD2 matches at 8 bases. The sequence derives from a woman in her late teens or twenties in good health. The specimen sequenced was central memory CD4+ T cells from blood. The CDR3 DNA is TGTGCCAGCAGCTTCTTAGCGGGACCACGCGATACGCAGTATTTT. Translated, it gives CASSFLAGPRDTQYF.